This T cell receptor (beta chain) was profiled in a study of blood T cell repertoires in COVID-19. The CDR3 covers 16 residues. Germline V gives CDR1 SGDLS, CDR2 YYNGEE. V trimming: 4 bases; J trimming: 2 bases; junction bases outside the gene matches: 9. Assay used: immunoSEQ multiplex PCR; TCRdb lists only in-frame clones, some missing. Among a few hundred thousand clones listed, roughly 87% were seen once. The chain links TRBV9 to TRBJ1-3; 7 bases align to TRBD1. The TCR originated in a woman between 18 and 29 years old who had recovered from COVID-19. The material sequenced was PBMCs or T cells enriched from blood (not recorded which). CDR3 DNA sequence: TGTGCCAGCAGCTCCCGACAGGGAAACACTGGAAACACCATATATTTT. Protein: CASSSRQGNTGNTIYF.